These 3 T cell receptor beta chains share one sample of origin, sequenced in a study of T cell responses to AZD1222 COVID-19 vaccine. Repertoires were generated with immunoSEQ multiplex PCR, while TCRdb's copy carries only in-frame clones and drops some. The sample records about 110,000 clones, over 75% being singletons. This specimen consisted of peripheral blood, obtained on day 0 of AZD1222 vaccination. The origin of the receptors is an adult in good health.

The rearrangement links TRBV11-2 to TRBJ2-3, with 8 bases identical to TRBD2. The trim removed 3 bases at V and 8 bases at J, leaving 7 bases unmatched. Per the germline V gene, CDR1 is SGHAT and CDR2 is FQNNGV. This CDR3 has 14 residues. The CDR3 DNA reads as TGTGCCAGCAGCTTGTCGGGAGGGCCTAGTACGCAGTATTTT. It encodes CASSLSGGPSTQYF.

This clone was recorded only once. The chain has TRBV27 and TRBJ2-3, with 9 bases identical to TRBD1. With 5 bases clipped from V and 0 bases from J, the junction kept 6 bases outside the gene matches. The CDR3 is made up of 16 amino acids. Per germline, CDR1 MNHEY and CDR2 SMNVEV (reference sequence). As DNA, the CDR3 is TGTGCCAGCAGTCGAACAGGGGGCGGGAGCACAGATACGCAGTATTTT. Translating gives CASSRTGGGSTDTQYF.

V is TRBV7-3 and J is TRBJ1-1, with 9 bases aligning to TRBD1. The CDR3 loop spans 17 amino acids. J lost 7 bases, V lost 3 bases, and 15 bases had no gene match. The V gene's germline CDR1 is SGHTA and CDR2 FQGTGA. The CDR3: CASSFSQGADPKFEAFF. In DNA form, the CDR3 reads TGTGCCAGCAGCTTCTCACAGGGGGCTGATCCCAAATTTGAAGCTTTCTTT. Full variable domain (outside the CDR3, taken from reference TRBV7-3 and TRBJ1-1): GAGVSQTPSNKVTEKGKYVELRCDPISGHTALYWYRQSLGQGPEFLIYFQGTGAADDSGLPNDRFFAVRPEGSVSTLKIQRTERGDSAVYLCASSFSQGADPKFEAFFGQGTRLTVV.